This T cell receptor beta chain was captured by sequencing in a study of blood T cell repertoires in COVID-19. Across the study: Italy, Spain and the United States were the sources of the convalescent and acute COVID-19 samples. PBMCs, B-cell-depleted T cells, or T cells were the source of the cDNA or gDNA that made up the material.

The CDR3 sequence is 14 residues long. CDR1 is SQVTM and CDR2 is ANQGSEA in the germline V gene. The junction had 6 bases not matched to a gene; V was cut back by 2 bases and J by 4 bases. Per the original methods: Amplification from reference gene primers served as the basis for estimated nucleated cell counts. This table comes from immunoSEQ multiplex PCR, and its TCRdb copy is limited to in-frame clones, with some not included. V, J and clone size reflect that table, while D and trimming were determined from the DNA. In the table there are 95,000 to 150,000 clones, over 75% of which are singletons.

Sequencing was performed on peripheral blood. The sequence was collected from a man aged 55 to 69 with active or convalescent COVID-19. The chain recombines TRBV29-1 with TRBJ2-3, with TRBD2 identical over 7 bases. CDR3 nucleotide sequence: TGCAGCGTTGAACGGGGAGGGCCCCCAGATACGCAGTATTTT. It yields the protein CSVERGGPPDTQYF.